The 30 T cell receptor beta chains reported below all come from one sample, sequenced in a study of shared clonotypes between healthy human individuals. Data came from immunoSEQ multiplex PCR; TCRdb stores just in-frame clones and leaves some out. The table includes around 2.3 million clones, roughly 95% detected once. Sequenced sample: naive CD4+ T cells sorted from blood. Subset denoted: CD45RA+ positively selected. The receptors originated from a man in his late teens or twenties in good health.

The chain has TRBV7-3 and TRBJ2-2; D gene ambiguous. The germline V gene encodes CDR1 SGHTA and CDR2 FQGTGA. The V and J ends lost 2 bases and 0 bases respectively, with 13 bases between them. This CDR3 region has 17 residues. The chain's CDR3 is CASSLDPTTPNTGELFF. DNA of the CDR3: TGTGCCAGCAGCTTAGATCCCACAACCCCGAACACCGGGGAGCTGTTTTTT.

The chain has TRBV6-5 and TRBJ2-3, with 8 bases fitting TRBD1. J gave up 1 base and V 5 bases, and 2 bases lay outside the gene matches. CDR3 length equals 14 residues. Germline V CDR1 and CDR2: MNHEY, SVGAGI. The CDR3 DNA reads as TGTGCCAGCAGTCCGGGACAGGGCACAGATACGCAGTATTTT. Its protein is CASSPGQGTDTQYF.

V gene TRBV19 combines with J gene TRBJ2-7; D gene uncertain. The CDR3 spans 14 residues. Per the germline V gene, CDR1 is LNHDA and CDR2 is SQIVND (reference sequence). The ends were cut back, 7 bases at V and 6 bases at J, with 19 bases in the middle. The CDR3 DNA sequence: TGTGCCAGTACCACAACCCCTGGTACTGGCGAGCAGTACTTC. As protein: CASTTTPGTGEQYF.

The table lists this clone with a count of one. The rearrangement links TRBV9 to TRBJ2-3; D gene ambiguous. V dropped 4 bases and J dropped 3 bases, with 15 bases sitting between them. The V gene's germline CDR1 is SGDLS and CDR2 YYNGEE. This CDR3 spans 15 amino acids. The CDR3 bases are TGTGCCAGCAGCCCCCGGACGGATAGGACAGATACGCAGTATTTT. It specifies CASSPRTDRTDTQYF.

The J gene is TRBJ2-5, the V gene TRBV28; unclear D gene. The CDR3 covers 11 residues. In germline, CDR1 is MDHEN, CDR2 SYDVKM. V lost 8 bases and J lost 1, with 5 bases in between. DNA for the CDR3: TGTGCCAGCGGGATCCAAGAGACCCAGTACTTC. Amino acid sequence: CASGIQETQYF.

The V and J genes are TRBV9 and TRBJ2-7; D unclear. CDR1 is SGDLS, CDR2 YYNGEE, per germline. The ends were cut back, 0 bases at V and 2 bases at J, with 15 bases in the middle. This CDR3 is 16 amino acids long. The CDR3 here is CASSVAGPAPPYEQYF. The CDR3 DNA follows: TGTGCCAGCAGCGTAGCTGGGCCAGCACCACCCTACGAGCAGTACTTC.

This chain connects TRBV11-2 to TRBJ2-7, with D hard to call. This CDR3 contains 15 residues. The ends were cut back, 1 base at V and 2 bases at J, with 12 bases in the middle. Germline assignment: CDR1 SGHAT and CDR2 FQNNGV. CDR3 nucleotide sequence: TGTGCCAGCAGCTTAGGGGTAGGGTTACCCTACGAGCAGTACTTC. Translation: CASSLGVGLPYEQYF.

This chain connects TRBV10-3 to TRBJ1-6; unclear D gene. Trimming took 4 bases from V and 6 from J, leaving 10 bases between them. CDR3 size: 14 residues. CDR1 ENHRY and CDR2 SYGVKD come from the germline V gene. Here the CDR3 DNA reads TGTGCCATCAGTGTAAGAGATTTTAATTCACCCCTCCACTTT. It encodes CAISVRDFNSPLHF.

The CDR3 DNA reads as TGCGCCAGCAGCTTGGTTTTGCAGGGAATATCTGAAGCTTTCTTT. It translates to CASSLVLQGISEAFF. The chain employs TRBV5-1 and TRBJ1-1, with TRBD1 as a possible D gene (5 bases). The V gene lost 0 bases and the J gene lost 6 bases, with 15 bases spanning the gap. The CDR3 is made up of 15 amino acids. CDR1 and CDR2 from the germline V gene are SGHRS and YFSETQ. The full variable domain, rest sourced from reference TRBV5-1 and TRBJ1-1, is KAGVTQTPRYLIKTRGQQVTLSCSPISGHRSVSWYQQTPGQGLQFLFEYFSETQRNKGNFPGRFSGRQFSNSRSEMNVSTLELGDSALYLCASSLVLQGISEAFFGQGTRLTVV.

The V call is TRBV20-1, the J call TRBJ1-2; the D is unclear. V lost 0 bases and J 7 bases, leaving 6 bases between the germline ends. Germline V gene sequence: CDR1 DFQATT, CDR2 SNEGSKA (reference sequence). The CDR3 sequence is 11 residues long. CDR3 region: CSARDLGGYTF. CDR3 in DNA: TGCAGTGCTAGAGATTTAGGTGGCTACACCTTC.

The V call is TRBV6-6, the J call TRBJ2-1; maybe TRBD2 (5 bases). The V end lost 2 bases, the J end lost 6 bases, and 5 bases lay between the germline ends. CDR3 length: 12 amino acids. Germline V gene data show CDR1 as MNHNY and CDR2 as SVGAGI (reference sequence). This CDR3 is CASSYEGNEQFF. The DNA of the CDR3 is TGTGCCAGCAGTTACGAGGGCAATGAGCAGTTCTTC.

The chain uses TRBV6-5 and TRBJ1-4; D perhaps matches TRBD1 (5 bases). Per germline, CDR1 MNHEY and CDR2 SVGAGI. V was clipped by 10 bases and J by 8 bases, with 11 bases between them. The CDR3 has 11 amino acids. CDR3 bases: TGTGCCACCGGCAGGGCAGAAAAACTGTTTTTT. Translating it yields CATGRAEKLFF.

This clone is a singleton in its sample. The chain couples TRBV27 to TRBJ2-6, with no clear D. The V gene's germline CDR1 is MNHEY and CDR2 SMNVEV (reference sequence). Trimming stripped 6 bases from V and 2 bases from J, with 5 bases between. The CDR3 loop spans 13 amino acids. Here the CDR3 DNA reads TGTGCCAGCAGCCAAACTGGGGCCAACGTCCTGACTTTC. Amino acids: CASSQTGANVLTF.

The chain links TRBV19 to TRBJ2-6; D perhaps matches TRBD1 (6 bases). CDR1 LNHDA and CDR2 SQIVND come from the germline V gene (reference sequence). The V end lost 6 bases, the J end lost 2 bases, and 11 bases lay between the germline ends. The CDR3 totals 15 residues. CDR3 residues: CASSLGAAGANVLTF. The CDR3 coding sequence is TGTGCCAGTAGCCTGGGGGCTGCTGGGGCCAACGTCCTGACTTTC.

This chain connects TRBV5-8 to TRBJ2-7, with D perhaps TRBD1 or TRBD2 (5 bases each). The germline V gene has CDR1 SGHTS and CDR2 YDEGEE. The CDR3 length is 15 residues. The V gene lost 4 bases and the J gene lost 2 bases, with 16 bases spanning the gap. CDR3: CASSRDGGKPYEQYF. The DNA for the CDR3 is TGTGCCAGCAGCCGGGATGGGGGAAAACCCTACGAGCAGTACTTC.

V is TRBV6-1 and J is TRBJ2-5; 8 nucleotides line up with TRBD2. The CDR3 has 16 amino acids. V was pared by 4 bases and J by 2 bases, with 9 bases of the junction left unmatched. Germline V gene data show CDR1 as MNHNS and CDR2 as SASEGT. CDR3 sequence reads: CASSGGVAGRQETQYF. The CDR3 coding sequence is TGTGCCAGCAGTGGGGGGGTAGCGGGACGTCAAGAGACCCAGTACTTC.

The chain couples TRBV7-9 to TRBJ1-5, with D possibly matching TRBD1 (6 bases). The germline V and J ends were trimmed by 1 base and 4 bases, with 14 bases remaining between them. CDR1 and CDR2 from the germline V gene are SEHNR and FQNEAQ (reference sequence). The CDR3 spans 16 residues. CDR3 amino acids: CASSLESDSRNQPQHF. CDR3 nucleotides: TGTGCCAGCAGCTTAGAGTCGGACAGTAGAAATCAGCCCCAGCATTTT.

V usage is TRBV6-1 and J usage is TRBJ2-7, with D maybe TRBD2 (5 bases). Per germline, CDR1 MNHNS and CDR2 SASEGT. The CDR3 has 15 amino acids. V gave up 8 bases and J gave up 2 bases, with 19 bases separating them. CDR3 coding DNA: TGTGCCAGCTCAACTAGACGTCCTCTTCCCTACGAGCAGTACTTC. Its protein is CASSTRRPLPYEQYF.

The V gene is TRBV30, the J gene TRBJ1-5; 8 positions match TRBD1. V gave up 4 bases and J gave up 1 base; unmatched junction bases: 6. CDR1 is GTSNPN, CDR2 SVGIG, per germline (reference sequence). CDR3 length equals 15 residues. Here the CDR3 reads CAWTRRGLSNQPQHF. DNA for the CDR3: TGTGCCTGGACCCGCAGGGGGCTGAGCAATCAGCCCCAGCATTTT.

V usage is TRBV28 and J usage is TRBJ2-1, with 8 bases identical to TRBD2. CDR1 is MDHEN and CDR2 is SYDVKM in the germline V gene. The CDR3 sequence is 15 residues long. With 8 bases clipped from V and 0 bases from J, the junction kept 6 bases outside the gene matches. The CDR3 DNA reads TGTGCCAGCGAGGCCGGGGGGGGCTCCTACAATGAGCAGTTCTTC. Its protein is CASEAGGGSYNEQFF.

J is TRBJ2-2 and V is TRBV18; 9 nucleotides match TRBD1. There are 19 residues in the CDR3. Germline CDR1 and CDR2: KGHSH and LQKENI. Germline trimming cut 1 base from V and 0 bases from J; bases unmatched to any gene: 9. Here the CDR3 reads CASSPRYTGGRANTGELFF. The CDR3, as DNA: TGTGCCAGCTCACCACGTTATACAGGGGGCCGGGCGAACACCGGGGAGCTGTTTTTT.

This clone was detected once. The rearrangement links TRBV7-2 to TRBJ1-4; D ambiguous. Germline CDR1 reads SGHTA; CDR2 reads FQGNSA. V lost 0 bases and J lost 4, with 9 bases in between. The CDR3 has 15 amino acids. CDR3 amino acids: CASSLAGLGNEKLFF. CDR3 DNA sequence: TGTGCCAGCAGCTTAGCGGGGTTGGGTAATGAAAAACTGTTTTTT.

With regard to this clone: This specimen includes other DNA sequences encoding the same CDR3. J is TRBJ2-2 and V is TRBV2; unclear D gene. CDR1 is SNHLY and CDR2 is FYNNEI in the germline V gene. V was shortened by 4 bases and J by 0 bases, with 6 bases between the two germline ends. This CDR3 region has 14 residues. CDR3 in amino acids: CASSGTPNTGELFF. As DNA, the CDR3 is TGTGCCAGCAGTGGTACTCCGAACACCGGGGAGCTGTTTTTT.

The chain couples TRBV2 to TRBJ2-2; 12 nucleotides line up with TRBD2. The CDR3 has 17 residues. Germline CDR1 and CDR2: SNHLY and FYNNEI. Unmatched junction bases numbered 10, after V lost 5 bases and J lost 6 bases. CDR3 coding DNA: TGTGCCAGCAGTTCTACTAGCGGGAGGAGAAGGTCCGGGGAGCTGTTTTTT. Translation gives CASSSTSGRRRSGELFF.

The chain links TRBV5-4 to TRBJ1-2; a possible D gene is TRBD1 (6 bases). Trimming pared 1 base from V and 8 bases from J, leaving 18 bases between. CDR3 length: 15 residues. Germline CDR1 SGHNT, CDR2 YYREEE (reference sequence). The CDR3 is CASSLPSDRSNGYTF. CDR3 nucleotide sequence: TGTGCCAGCAGCTTGCCATCGGACAGATCGAACGGCTACACCTTC.

The chain combines TRBV11-3 with TRBJ2-5; D is possibly TRBD1 (5 bases). CDR3 length equals 15 residues. Germline CDR1 and CDR2: SGHNT and YENEEA. V shed 0 bases and J shed 4 bases, with 12 bases lying between them. As DNA, the CDR3 is TGTGCCAGCAGCTTAGACTCAGGGTCTGGAGAGACCCAGTACTTC. This translates into CASSLDSGSGETQYF.

V is TRBV5-1 and J is TRBJ2-1; TRBD2 agrees at 9 bases. Looked up from germline, CDR1 is SGHRS and CDR2 is YFSETQ. The ends lost 3 bases at V and 10 bases at J; junction bases unmatched: 11. The CDR3 loop spans 15 amino acids. CDR3 residues: CASSSSGLAGTEQFF. In DNA form, the CDR3 reads TGCGCCAGCAGCTCGAGCGGGCTAGCGGGGACCGAGCAGTTCTTC.

As for this clone: This sample includes further DNA sequences coding for the same CDR3. The J gene is TRBJ2-5, the V gene TRBV11-2; D gene unclear. Germline V gives CDR1 SGHAT, CDR2 FQNNGV. This CDR3 spans 13 amino acids. The V end lost 1 base, the J end lost 5 bases, and 8 bases lay between the germline ends. As DNA, the CDR3 is TGTGCCAGCAGCTTAGGGGCGCGGGAGACCCAGTACTTC. This encodes CASSLGARETQYF.

This chain links TRBV5-5 with TRBJ1-2; D gene ambiguous. The V end lost 1 base, the J end lost 2 bases, and 12 bases lay between the germline ends. This CDR3 contains 15 residues. CDR1 and CDR2 from the germline V gene are SGHKS and YYEKEE (reference sequence). The CDR3 region has the DNA TGTGCCAGCAGCTTGTACCAGGCCGTCAACTATGGCTACACCTTC. This sequence encodes CASSLYQAVNYGYTF.

Points on this clone: The same CDR3 can be traced to other DNA sequences in this sample. This rearrangement joins TRBV9 to TRBJ2-3, with 7 bases aligning to TRBD2. This CDR3 is 15 amino acids long. In germline, CDR1 is SGDLS, CDR2 YYNGEE. The junction had 4 bases not matched to a gene; V was cut back by 2 bases and J by 1 base. The CDR3 DNA reads as TGTGCCAGCAGCGTCGAGGGGAGGGGCACAGATACGCAGTATTTT. Residues: CASSVEGRGTDTQYF.